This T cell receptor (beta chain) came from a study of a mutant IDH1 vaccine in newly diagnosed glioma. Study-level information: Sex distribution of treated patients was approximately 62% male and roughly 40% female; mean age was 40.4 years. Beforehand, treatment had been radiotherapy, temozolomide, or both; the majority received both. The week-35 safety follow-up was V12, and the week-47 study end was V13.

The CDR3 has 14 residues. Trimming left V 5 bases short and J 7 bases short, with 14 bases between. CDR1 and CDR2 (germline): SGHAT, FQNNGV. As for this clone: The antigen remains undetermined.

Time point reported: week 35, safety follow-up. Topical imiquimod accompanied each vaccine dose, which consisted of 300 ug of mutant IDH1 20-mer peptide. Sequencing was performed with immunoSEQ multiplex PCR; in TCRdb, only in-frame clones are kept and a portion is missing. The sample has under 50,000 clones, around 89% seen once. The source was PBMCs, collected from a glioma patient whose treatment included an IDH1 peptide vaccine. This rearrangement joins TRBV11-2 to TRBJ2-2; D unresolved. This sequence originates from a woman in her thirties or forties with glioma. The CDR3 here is CASSLRARGGELFF. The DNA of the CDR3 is TGTGCCAGCAGCCTACGGGCCCGTGGCGGGGAGCTGTTTTTT.